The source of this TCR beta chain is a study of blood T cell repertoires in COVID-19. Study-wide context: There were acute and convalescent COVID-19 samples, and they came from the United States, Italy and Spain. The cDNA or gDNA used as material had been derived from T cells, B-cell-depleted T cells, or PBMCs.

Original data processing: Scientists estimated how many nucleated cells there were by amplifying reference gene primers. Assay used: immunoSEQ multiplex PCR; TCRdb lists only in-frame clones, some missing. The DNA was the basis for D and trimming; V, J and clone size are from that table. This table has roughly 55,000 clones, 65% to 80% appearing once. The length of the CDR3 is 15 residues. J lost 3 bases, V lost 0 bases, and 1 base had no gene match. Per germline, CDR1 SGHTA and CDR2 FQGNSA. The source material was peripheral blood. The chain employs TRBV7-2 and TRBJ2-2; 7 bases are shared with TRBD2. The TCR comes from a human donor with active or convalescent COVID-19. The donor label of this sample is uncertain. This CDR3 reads CASSLAGGYTGELFF. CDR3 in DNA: TGTGCCAGCAGCTTAGCGGGAGGGTACACCGGGGAGCTGTTTTTT.